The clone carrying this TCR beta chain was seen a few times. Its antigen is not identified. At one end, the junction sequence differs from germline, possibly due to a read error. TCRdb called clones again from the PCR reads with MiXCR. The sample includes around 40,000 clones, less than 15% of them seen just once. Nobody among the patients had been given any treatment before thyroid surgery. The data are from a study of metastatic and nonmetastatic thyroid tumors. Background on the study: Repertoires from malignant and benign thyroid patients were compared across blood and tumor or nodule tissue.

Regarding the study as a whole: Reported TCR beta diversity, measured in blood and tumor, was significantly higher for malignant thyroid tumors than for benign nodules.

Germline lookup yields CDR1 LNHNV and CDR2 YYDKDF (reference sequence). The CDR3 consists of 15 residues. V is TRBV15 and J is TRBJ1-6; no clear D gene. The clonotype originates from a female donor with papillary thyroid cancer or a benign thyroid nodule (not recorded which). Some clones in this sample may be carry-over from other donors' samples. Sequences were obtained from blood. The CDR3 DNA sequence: TGTGCCACCATCAGAGATAACGCTGGTAATTCACCCCTCCACTTT. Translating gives CATIRDNAGNSPLHF.